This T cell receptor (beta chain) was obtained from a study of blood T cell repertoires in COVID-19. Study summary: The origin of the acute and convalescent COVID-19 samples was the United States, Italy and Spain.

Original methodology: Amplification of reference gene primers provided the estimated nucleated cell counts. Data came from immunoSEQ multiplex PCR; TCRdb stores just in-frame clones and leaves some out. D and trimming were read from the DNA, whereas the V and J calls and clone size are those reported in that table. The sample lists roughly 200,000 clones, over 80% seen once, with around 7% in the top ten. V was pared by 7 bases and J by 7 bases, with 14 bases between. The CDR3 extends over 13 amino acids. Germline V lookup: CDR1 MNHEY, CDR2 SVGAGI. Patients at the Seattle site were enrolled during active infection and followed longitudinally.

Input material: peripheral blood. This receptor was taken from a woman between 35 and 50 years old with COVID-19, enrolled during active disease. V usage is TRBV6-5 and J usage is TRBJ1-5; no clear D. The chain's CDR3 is CASNLNLGQPQHF. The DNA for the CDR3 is TGTGCCAGCAACCTGAACCTCGGGCAGCCCCAGCATTTT.